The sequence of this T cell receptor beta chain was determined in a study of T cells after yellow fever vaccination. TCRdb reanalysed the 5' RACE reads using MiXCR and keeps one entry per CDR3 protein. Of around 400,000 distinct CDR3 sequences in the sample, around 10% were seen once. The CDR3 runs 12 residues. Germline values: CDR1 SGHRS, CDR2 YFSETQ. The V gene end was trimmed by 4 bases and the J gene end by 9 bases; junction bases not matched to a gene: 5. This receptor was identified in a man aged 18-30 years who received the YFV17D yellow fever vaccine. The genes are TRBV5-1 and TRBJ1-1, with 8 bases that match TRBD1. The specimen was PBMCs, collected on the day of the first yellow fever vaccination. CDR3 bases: TGCGCCAGCAGCCAACAGGGGGGAAAAGCTTTCTTT. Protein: CASSQQGGKAFF. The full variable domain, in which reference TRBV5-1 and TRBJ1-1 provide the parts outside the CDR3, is KAGVTQTPRYLIKTRGQQVTLSCSPISGHRSVSWYQQTPGQGLQFLFEYFSETQRNKGNFPGRFSGRQFSNSRSEMNVSTLELGDSALYLCASSQQGGKAFFGQGTRLTVV.